One and the same sample provided the 20 T cell receptor beta chains below, sequenced in a study of HIV-infected children after antiretroviral therapy interruption. A 3' RACE protocol on RNA, with unique molecular identifiers, produced the TCR library. TCRdb re-analysed the 3' RACE reads in MiXCR, keeping a single row per CDR3 protein. This sample has fewer than 100,000 distinct CDR3 sequences; 6% to 8.5% occur once, and the top ten carry approximately 1.2%. The treatment: PENTA 11 planned treatment interruption arm or continuous ART arm. The sample in question was CD45RA+ CD4+ T cells from PBMCs, pooled from several time points, obtained from a donor given antiretroviral therapy, either interrupted or continuous. Subset noted: naive CD4+ CD45RA+ CD45RO- T cells. The receptors stem from a pool of human donors with HIV.

This clonotype has only a few counts. The chain is built from TRBV11-3 and TRBJ1-1; TRBD1 might be the D (5 bases). This CDR3 is built from 11 residues. Germline CDR1 SGHNT, CDR2 YENEEA. V lost 11 bases, J lost 0 bases, and 7 bases lay in between. The CDR3: CAFRVNTEAFF. In nucleotides, the CDR3 is TGTGCCTTCAGGGTGAACACTGAAGCTTTCTTT.

This clonotype was picked up many times. The genes are TRBV28 and TRBJ1-1; maybe TRBD1 (5 bases). Germline loops: CDR1 MDHEN, CDR2 SYDVKM. CDR3 length: 11 amino acids. Trimming removed 3 bases at V and 6 bases at J, with 5 bases between. The DNA of the CDR3 is TGTGCCAGCAGTTTGGGACCTGAAGCTTTCTTT. It yields the protein CASSLGPEAFF.

This clonotype appeared a few times. V is TRBV20-1 and J is TRBJ2-7; the D gene is possibly TRBD2 (5 bases). The CDR3 is made up of 12 amino acids. With 5 bases removed from V and 3 bases from J, the gap between germline ends came to 11 bases. CDR1 is DFQATT, CDR2 SNEGSKA, per germline (reference sequence). The CDR3 loop reads CSAEYRDYEQYF. CDR3 bases: TGCAGTGCTGAGTATCGGGACTACGAGCAGTACTTC.

The sample holds many counts of this clonotype. J is TRBJ1-1 and V is TRBV7-9; no reliable D call. V lost 1 base and J 5 bases, leaving 2 bases between the germline ends. From germline, CDR1 is SEHNR and CDR2 FQNEAQ (reference sequence). The CDR3 is made up of 11 amino acids. Here the CDR3 DNA reads TGTGCCAGCAGCTTAGTTACTGAAGCTTTCTTT. Its protein product is CASSLVTEAFF.

This clonotype was seen ten or more times. V usage is TRBV7-2 and J usage is TRBJ1-5; D is unresolved. V was shortened by 3 bases and J by 7 bases, with 10 bases between the two germline ends. The length of the CDR3 is 13 residues. In germline, CDR1 is SGHTA, CDR2 FQGNSA. CDR3 region: CASSFGVGQPQHF. The CDR3 DNA reads TGTGCCAGCAGCTTTGGGGTCGGGCAGCCCCAGCATTTT.

This clonotype was counted a few times. The chain combines TRBV19 with TRBJ1-5, with a tentative D call TRBD1 (6 bases). The CDR3 runs to 17 residues. Germline loops: CDR1 LNHDA, CDR2 SQIVND (reference sequence). V dropped 5 bases and J dropped 3 bases, with 20 bases sitting between them. The CDR3 DNA reads as TGTGCCAGTAGTCCCCGCACCTTCGACAGGTCCAATCAGCCCCAGCATTTT. It translates to CASSPRTFDRSNQPQHF.

This clonotype has a handful of counts. The chain recombines TRBV5-1 with TRBJ2-1; tentative D call: TRBD2 (6 bases). The germline V gene encodes CDR1 SGHRS and CDR2 YFSETQ. The ends were cut back, 2 bases at V and 7 bases at J, with 13 bases in the middle. The CDR3 sequence is 14 residues long. The CDR3 DNA reads TGCGCCAGCAGCTTCACGGGGGAACGGAATGAGCAGTTCTTC. Translating gives CASSFTGERNEQFF.

This clonotype came up many times. In DNA form, the CDR3 reads TGCAGCGTGGGGTCGGTGGGGGTCACTGAAGCTTTCTTT. Translated, it gives CSVGSVGVTEAFF. V gene TRBV29-1 combines with J gene TRBJ1-1; D is perhaps TRBD1 (5 bases). CDR3 length equals 13 residues. V was shortened by 6 bases and J by 4 bases, with 15 bases between the two germline ends. Looked up from germline, CDR1 is SQVTM and CDR2 is ANQGSEA.

This clonotype was counted only a few times. V is TRBV5-1 and J is TRBJ2-5; D gene ambiguous. From germline, CDR1 is SGHRS and CDR2 YFSETQ. V lost 5 bases to trimming and J lost 5 bases, with 16 bases between them. This CDR3 spans 14 amino acids. CDR3 residues: CASSSGPIQETQYF. DNA of the CDR3: TGCGCCAGCAGTTCCGGACCGATTCAGGAGACCCAGTACTTC.

The chain combines TRBV2 with TRBJ2-3, with 7 positions matching TRBD2. From germline, CDR1 is SNHLY and CDR2 FYNNEI. CDR3 length: 15 residues. J was trimmed by 2 bases and V by 7 bases; bases with no gene match: 9. CDR3 loop: CASKPGLRLTDTQYF. The CDR3 nucleotides are TGTGCCAGCAAACCGGGACTAAGGCTCACAGATACGCAGTATTTT.

The table lists this clonotype with many counts. J is TRBJ1-1 and V is TRBV12-3 or TRBV12-4; 7 bases are a match to TRBD1. The CDR3 extends over 14 amino acids. V trimming: 6 bases; J trimming: 3 bases; junction bases outside the gene matches: 7. The DNA for the CDR3 is TGTGCCAGCAGCACAGGGGCTGGGCACACTGAAGCTTTCTTT. As protein: CASSTGAGHTEAFF.

The V call is TRBV19, the J call TRBJ2-1, with 9 positions matching TRBD2. With V trimmed by 3 bases and J by 5 bases, 8 bases remained unmatched. This CDR3 has 16 residues. Germline lookup yields CDR1 LNHDA and CDR2 SQIVND (reference sequence). CDR3 sequence: CASSMMSGGQDNEQFF. The CDR3 nucleotides read TGTGCCAGTAGTATGATGAGCGGGGGGCAGGACAATGAGCAGTTCTTC.

This clonotype was seen ten or more times. The chain links TRBV10-3 to TRBJ2-2, with D hard to call. This CDR3 is 14 amino acids long. V lost 8 bases and J 4 bases, leaving 14 bases between the germline ends. CDR1 is ENHRY, CDR2 SYGVKD, per germline. The CDR3 spells CAIRAQTATGELFF. CDR3 in DNA: TGTGCCATCCGGGCTCAAACGGCCACCGGGGAGCTGTTTTTT.

The CDR3 DNA reads as TGTGCCAGCGGCCTCTCCTACGAGCAGTACTTC. It yields the protein CASGLSYEQYF. The rearrangement links TRBV13 to TRBJ2-7; D is unresolved. Deletions cut 8 bases from V and 0 bases from J, with 5 bases between. Germline V gene sequence: CDR1 PRHDT, CDR2 FYEKMQ (reference sequence). The CDR3 sequence is 11 residues long.

The table lists this clonotype with many counts. The CDR3: CASSVWTGPYRGTEAFF. In DNA, the CDR3 is TGTGCCAGCAGCGTGTGGACAGGGCCCTACCGGGGCACTGAAGCTTTCTTT. The chain employs TRBV7-9 and TRBJ1-1, with 8 bases that match TRBD1. Germline V CDR1 and CDR2: SEHNR, FQNEAQ (reference sequence). CDR3 size: 17 residues. V lost 5 bases and J lost 4; bases outside the gene matches: 15.

This clonotype was observed a few times. CDR3 residues: CASSLVGQYNEQFF. DNA for the CDR3: TGTGCCAGCAGCTTAGTTGGACAGTACAATGAGCAGTTCTTC. The chain couples TRBV7-2 to TRBJ2-1, with D perhaps TRBD1 (6 bases). V lost 1 base, J lost 4 bases, and 8 bases lay in between. CDR1 SGHTA and CDR2 FQGNSA come from the germline V gene. CDR3 size: 14 residues. The full variable domain, in which reference TRBV7-2 and TRBJ2-1 provide the parts outside the CDR3, is GAGVSQSPSNKVTEKGKDVELRCDPISGHTALYWYRQSLGQGLEFLIYFQGNSAPDKSGLPSDRFSAERTGGSVSTLTIQRTQQEDSAVYLCASSLVGQYNEQFFGPGTRLTVL.

This chain connects TRBV18 to TRBJ1-1; D remains ambiguous. The CDR3 loop spans 13 amino acids. Per germline, CDR1 KGHSH and CDR2 LQKENI. Trimming stripped 3 bases from V and 5 bases from J, with 10 bases between. CDR3 residues: CASSPTPGTEAFF. CDR3 coding DNA: TGTGCCAGCTCACCTACACCTGGGACTGAAGCTTTCTTT.

This chain joins TRBV5-6 and TRBJ1-3; D is possibly TRBD1 (5 bases). CDR1 is SGHDT, CDR2 YYEEEE, per germline. V gave up 1 base and J gave up 1 base, with 6 bases separating them. The CDR3 is made up of 14 amino acids. The CDR3 spells CASSLWGSGNTIYF. The CDR3 DNA reads TGTGCCAGCAGCTTGTGGGGGTCTGGAAACACCATATATTTT.

This clonotype was observed at least ten times. This chain joins TRBV10-3 and TRBJ2-3, with D possibly matching TRBD2 (5 bases). From germline, CDR1 is ENHRY and CDR2 SYGVKD. The CDR3 is 14 amino acids. Trimming pared 4 bases from V and 1 base from J, leaving 9 bases between. CDR3 nucleotide sequence: TGTGCCATCAGTGTTAGCGACGGCACAGATACGCAGTATTTT. The encoded protein is CAISVSDGTDTQYF.

This clonotype has ten or more counts. The V call is TRBV20-1, the J call TRBJ2-3; 8 bases are a match to TRBD2. Trimming took 3 bases from V and 2 from J; bases not matched to a gene: 7. Germline CDR1 reads DFQATT; CDR2 reads SNEGSKA (reference sequence). This CDR3 region has 15 residues. CDR3 protein: CSASDREGFTDTQYF. The CDR3 nucleotides read TGCAGTGCTAGTGACCGGGAGGGCTTCACAGATACGCAGTATTTT.